This TCR beta chain is from a study of T-cell reconstitution after alpha-beta-depleted transplantation in children. The study, taken as a whole, reports: About two months after transplant, alpha-beta T cells reportedly came from several hundred expanded graft clones. T-cell numbers and diversity, one year after transplant, stemmed largely from T cells that were newly produced. Recipient T cells and thymic progenitors that survived were the source of the high TCRbeta diversity seen at day 60 in some patients.

This clonotype has a count of ten or more. The target antigen is unknown. Preparing the TCRbeta library involved the use of unique molecular identifiers. TCRdb itself ran the PCR reads through MiXCR, one entry per CDR3 protein. The sample carries about 300,000 distinct CDR3 sequences, roughly 7.8% recorded once. Germline V lookup: CDR1 SGDLS, CDR2 YYNGEE. V lost 3 bases to trimming and J lost 5 bases; unmatched junction nucleotides: 5. The CDR3 is 16 residues long. This TCR was sampled from a female patient under 10 years old who had a stem cell transplant for Fanconi anemia, so the T cells may come from the graft donor. The sequencing used peripheral blood, collected 360 days after TCRalphabeta/CD19-depleted stem cell transplant. V gene TRBV9 combines with J gene TRBJ2-2; TRBD2 agrees at 12 bases. CDR3 nucleotide sequence: TGTGCCAGCAGCGCACCAACTAGCGGGGGGACCGGGGAGCTGTTTTTT. This translates into CASSAPTSGGTGELFF.